The next 10 T cell receptor beta chains were all read from a single sample in a study of blood T cell repertoires in COVID-19 (TCRdb year 2020). Receptor libraries were prepared by the immunoSEQ multiplex PCR assay. This is the immuneACCESS table as TCRdb keeps it, with only in-frame sequences that have V and J called. A part of the clones is gone; compared with another copy, unresolved V genes explain less than half, and the rest is unexplained. The sample yields about 98,000 clones; nearly 90% were counted once. The top ten clones comprise 4% to 5% of the sample. Material: peripheral blood. The receptors stem from a man aged 70 or older with acute or convalescent COVID-19.

The table lists this clone with a count of one. The genes are TRBV28 and TRBJ1-1, with 9 bases identical to TRBD1. V trimming: 7 bases; J trimming: 3 bases; junction bases outside the gene matches: 6. From germline, CDR1 is MDHEN and CDR2 SYDVKM. The CDR3 length is 14 residues. Written as DNA, the CDR3 is TGTGCCAGCATCGTGGGACAGGGACACACTGAAGCTTTCTTT. This codes for CASIVGQGHTEAFF.

The rearrangement links TRBV6-6 to TRBJ1-1, with D maybe TRBD1 (5 bases). Trimming shortened V by 4 bases and J by 1 base, and 7 bases separated the two germline ends. CDR3 length: 13 amino acids. CDR1 is MNHNY, CDR2 SVGAGI, per germline (reference sequence). The CDR3 here is CASSFDRNTEAFF. The CDR3 DNA follows: TGTGCCAGCAGTTTCGACAGGAACACTGAAGCTTTCTTT.

V and J are TRBV12-3 or TRBV12-4 and TRBJ1-2; D is undetermined. The CDR3 has 12 residues. V was shortened by 0 bases and J by 8 bases, with 7 bases between the two germline ends. The CDR3 here is CASSLAPQGYTF. DNA of the CDR3: TGTGCCAGCAGTTTAGCGCCCCAGGGCTACACCTTC.

The rearrangement uses TRBV7-7 and TRBJ2-3; D is undetermined. CDR3 length: 14 residues. The V gene's germline CDR1 is SSHAT and CDR2 FNYEAQ (reference sequence). Between the trimmed V and J ends, which lost 5 bases and 2 bases, there was a span of 11 bases. CDR3 DNA: TGTGCCAGCAGCCTTAGAAGTCACACAGATACGCAGTATTTT. It codes for CASSLRSHTDTQYF.

The chain joins TRBV6-6 to TRBJ1-2; D gene ambiguous. Per germline, CDR1 MNHNY and CDR2 SVGAGI (reference sequence). The CDR3 consists of 14 residues. Trimming cost V 5 bases and J 2 bases, with 12 bases left between them. CDR3 in DNA: TGTGCCAGCAGTCCTAATGGACTCAACTATGGCTACACCTTC. Its translation is CASSPNGLNYGYTF.

The rearrangement joins TRBV19 to TRBJ2-1; D perhaps matches TRBD1 (5 bases). CDR3 length: 13 amino acids. V was cut by 8 bases and J by 2 bases, with 10 bases left in between. The V gene's germline CDR1 is LNHDA and CDR2 SQIVND (reference sequence). CDR3 sequence: CASRSGTYNEQFF. Here the CDR3 DNA reads TGTGCCAGTCGATCAGGGACCTACAATGAGCAGTTCTTC.

The chain carries TRBV7-8 and TRBJ1-2, with 10 bases lining up with TRBD1. Germline CDR1 reads SGHVS; CDR2 reads FQNEAQ. J was trimmed by 0 bases and V by 5 bases; bases with no gene match: 6. The CDR3 runs 16 residues. In DNA form, the CDR3 reads TGTGCCAGCAGCCTACTCGGGACAGGGGCTAACTATGGCTACACCTTC. This codes for CASSLLGTGANYGYTF.

V is TRBV5-4 and J is TRBJ1-1; 8 positions agree with TRBD1. After removal of 5 bases from V and 5 bases from J, the junction contained 8 bases not matched to a gene. Germline V gives CDR1 SGHNT, CDR2 YYREEE (reference sequence). The CDR3 totals 14 residues. CDR3 in amino acids: CASSNDRGGTEAFF. The CDR3 DNA follows: TGTGCCAGCAGTAATGACAGGGGCGGAACTGAAGCTTTCTTT.

This chain connects TRBV9 to TRBJ1-6; D is undetermined. CDR3 length equals 13 residues. The germline gives CDR1 SGDLS, CDR2 YYNGEE. V was cut by 2 bases and J by 7 bases, with 7 bases left in between. CDR3 residues: CASSVDWNSPLHF. The CDR3, as DNA: TGTGCCAGCAGCGTGGACTGGAATTCACCCCTCCACTTT.

The rearrangement links TRBV7-3 to TRBJ1-1; 8 bases are a match to TRBD1. Germline V lookup: CDR1 SGHTA, CDR2 FQGTGA. The CDR3 is 13 residues long. The V segment lost 5 bases and the J segment 3 bases; nucleotides outside the gene matches: 2. CDR3 residues: CASSQQGDTEAFF. Here the CDR3 DNA reads TGTGCCAGCAGCCAACAGGGGGACACTGAAGCTTTCTTT.